These 31 T cell receptor beta chains came from one sample sequenced in a study of blood T cell repertoires in COVID-19. The method was immunoSEQ multiplex PCR; TCRdb's version includes in-frame clones alone and lacks a portion of them. Of roughly 160,000 clones listed, over 70% were seen once; the top ten hold about 3.4%. The sequenced material came from PBMCs or T cells enriched from blood (not recorded which). These receptors came from a woman aged 60-75 years who had recovered from COVID-19.

CDR3: CASSLGLAGGRADTQYF. The CDR3 DNA follows: TGCGCCAGCAGCTTGGGTTTAGCGGGGGGACGCGCCGATACGCAGTATTTT. The V call is TRBV5-1, the J call TRBJ2-3; 10 positions match TRBD2. CDR3 length equals 17 residues. V lost 0 bases, J lost 6 bases, and 10 bases stayed unmatched. CDR1 is SGHRS, CDR2 YFSETQ, per germline.

The V call is TRBV10-1, the J call TRBJ2-1; 9 bases match TRBD2. There are 14 residues in the CDR3. CDR1 WNHNN and CDR2 SYGVQD come from the germline V gene (reference sequence). V trimming: 6 bases; J trimming: 3 bases; junction bases outside the gene matches: 3. CDR3 sequence (DNA): TGCGCCAGCAGGCAGCGGGGGGTCTACAATGAGCAGTTCTTC. Protein sequence: CASRQRGVYNEQFF.

Regarding this clone: Sequence at one end of the junction differs from germline and may be a read error. The chain links TRBV19 to TRBJ2-2; TRBD1 aligns across 8 bases. Germline CDR1 reads LNHDA; CDR2 reads SQIVND (reference sequence). CDR3 size: 15 residues. The CDR3 DNA reads TGTGCCAGTAGCATAGGACAGGGCAACACCGGGGAGCTGTTTTTT. As protein: CASSIGQGNTGELFF. Combining the CDR3 with reference TRBV19 and TRBJ2-2 gives the whole variable domain DGGITQSPKYLFRKEGQNVTLSCEQNLNHDAMYWYRQDPGQGLRLIYYSQIVNDFQKGDIAEGYSVSREKKESFPLTVTSAQKNPTAFYLCASSIGQGNTGELFFGEGSRLTVL.

This chain joins TRBV5-6 and TRBJ2-7, with 8 bases fitting TRBD1. The V gene end was trimmed by 1 base and the J gene end by 4 bases; junction bases not matched to a gene: 10. The CDR3 length is 16 residues. The germline V gene has CDR1 SGHDT and CDR2 YYEEEE. CDR3 DNA sequence: TGTGCCAGCAGCTTGCTTGTCGGACAGGGAAGATACGAGCAGTACTTC. As protein: CASSLLVGQGRYEQYF.

The chain is built from TRBV6-1 and TRBJ1-6; D uncertain. Trimming pared 0 bases from V and 5 bases from J, leaving 11 bases between. The CDR3 totals 16 residues. The germline V gene has CDR1 MNHNS and CDR2 SASEGT. The CDR3 spells CASSEALRVDNSPLHF. The CDR3 DNA reads TGTGCCAGCAGTGAAGCGTTACGGGTCGATAATTCACCCCTCCACTTT.

The chain employs TRBV10-3 and TRBJ1-1; the D gene is possibly TRBD1 (5 bases). CDR3 size: 14 residues. Germline V gene data show CDR1 as ENHRY and CDR2 as SYGVKD. V dropped 3 bases and J dropped 4 bases, with 12 bases sitting between them. Here the CDR3 DNA reads TGTGCCATCAGTGATCAGGGCGGTGGCACTGAAGCTTTCTTT. Protein: CAISDQGGGTEAFF.

The chain recombines TRBV24-1 with TRBJ2-3, with D perhaps TRBD1 (6 bases). The germline V gene encodes CDR1 KGHDR and CDR2 SFDVKD. The CDR3 has 18 residues. V was shortened by 4 bases and J by 0 bases, with 19 bases between the two germline ends. The CDR3 nucleotides are TGTGCCACCAGTGAGGCTGGAGTCCGGGACACTAGCACAGATACGCAGTATTTT. This encodes CATSEAGVRDTSTDTQYF.

This chain joins TRBV5-1 and TRBJ1-1; 7 bases are a match to TRBD1. Germline V gives CDR1 SGHRS, CDR2 YFSETQ. J lost 0 bases, V lost 2 bases, and 1 base had no gene match. This CDR3 is 14 amino acids long. This CDR3 is CASSLGGLNTEAFF. The CDR3 nucleotides are TGCGCCAGCAGCTTAGGGGGCTTGAACACTGAAGCTTTCTTT.

The V call is TRBV7-2, the J call TRBJ1-2; D possibly corresponds to TRBD1 (6 bases). The CDR3 extends over 13 amino acids. Trimming left V 7 bases short and J 2 bases short, with 11 bases between. Germline V gives CDR1 SGHTA, CDR2 FQGNSA. The DNA of the CDR3 is TGTGCCAGCACCGGACAGCTGAACTATGGCTACACCTTC. Translated, it gives CASTGQLNYGYTF.

This chain connects TRBV2 to TRBJ2-2; TRBD1 matches 10 bases. The CDR3 spans 14 residues. Germline values: CDR1 SNHLY, CDR2 FYNNEI. With V trimmed by 7 bases and J by 6 bases, 5 bases remained unmatched. The CDR3 is CASNRDRGPGELFF. As DNA, the CDR3 is TGTGCCAGCAACCGAGACAGGGGGCCCGGGGAGCTGTTTTTT.

The chain is built from TRBV18 and TRBJ2-3; possibly TRBD1 for D (6 bases). Germline V gene lookup returns CDR1 KGHSH and CDR2 LQKENI. The ends were cut back, 6 bases at V and 2 bases at J, with 15 bases in the middle. CDR3 length equals 15 residues. The CDR3 sequence: CASSYRVDDTDTQYF. CDR3 DNA: TGTGCCAGCTCGTACAGGGTAGACGACACAGATACGCAGTATTTT.

The V gene is TRBV5-4, the J gene TRBJ2-7, with 7 bases identical to TRBD2. The CDR3 has 13 amino acids. V dropped 4 bases and J dropped 8; count of bases not matched to a gene: 9. Germline V gives CDR1 SGHNT, CDR2 YYREEE (reference sequence). DNA for the CDR3: TGTGCCAGCAGCGCGGGGGACGAATATCAGCAGTACTTC. This sequence encodes CASSAGDEYQQYF.

CDR3 nucleotide sequence: TGTGCCAGCAGGCACAGGGTAAAGAACACCGGGGAGCTGTTTTTT. It translates to CASRHRVKNTGELFF. The chain couples TRBV6-5 to TRBJ2-2; D might be TRBD1 (6 bases). The V gene's germline CDR1 is MNHEY and CDR2 SVGAGI. This CDR3 region has 15 residues. V lost 6 bases to trimming and J lost 1 base, with 12 bases between them.

V gene TRBV5-6 combines with J gene TRBJ2-2; TRBD2 is a possible D gene (6 bases). The V and J ends lost 5 bases and 6 bases respectively, with 14 bases between them. Germline V CDR1 and CDR2: SGHDT, YYEEEE. The CDR3 totals 14 residues. CDR3 residues: CASSAGFRSGELFF. CDR3 sequence (DNA): TGTGCCAGCAGTGCGGGGTTCAGATCCGGGGAGCTGTTTTTT.

V gene TRBV7-3 combines with J gene TRBJ1-1, with D perhaps matching TRBD1 (5 bases). The CDR3 runs 13 residues. The V end was cut by 4 bases, the J end by 1 base, with 7 bases between. Per the germline V gene, CDR1 is SGHTA and CDR2 is FQGTGA. CDR3 DNA sequence: TGTGCCAGCAGCTCTGGACAGAACACTGAAGCTTTCTTT. Translated, it gives CASSSGQNTEAFF. The entire variable domain, with the rest obtained from reference TRBV7-3 and TRBJ1-1, is as follows: GAGVSQTPSNKVTEKGKYVELRCDPISGHTALYWYRQSLGQGPEFLIYFQGTGAADDSGLPNDRFFAVRPEGSVSTLKIQRTERGDSAVYLCASSSGQNTEAFFGQGTRLTVV.

The chain uses TRBV9 and TRBJ2-3, with D hard to call. CDR3 length equals 13 residues. From germline, CDR1 is SGDLS and CDR2 YYNGEE. The V end was cut by 3 bases, the J end by 2 bases, with 7 bases between. DNA for the CDR3: TGTGCCAGCAGCGGCGGCGTCACAGATACGCAGTATTTT. Translating it yields CASSGGVTDTQYF.

The chain combines TRBV9 with TRBJ2-5; 10 nucleotides align to TRBD2. Trimming took 4 bases from V and 2 from J; bases not matched to a gene: 5. The CDR3 length is 15 residues. Germline values: CDR1 SGDLS, CDR2 YYNGEE. This CDR3 is CASSLGLAVQETQYF. CDR3 DNA: TGTGCCAGCAGCTTAGGACTAGCGGTACAAGAGACCCAGTACTTC.

The J gene is TRBJ2-7, the V gene TRBV4-1, with 7 positions matching TRBD1. Germline CDR1 is MGHRA and CDR2 is YSYEKL. Trimming at V came to 0 bases and at J to 2 bases, leaving 7 bases not matched to a gene. CDR3 size: 16 residues. The CDR3 region is CASSQDVRQGPYEQYF. The CDR3 DNA reads TGCGCCAGCAGCCAAGATGTTCGACAGGGCCCCTACGAGCAGTACTTC.

The J gene is TRBJ2-1, the V gene TRBV3-1 (or the pseudogene TRBV3-2), with TRBD1 matching 7 bases. J gave up 7 bases and V 2 bases, and 2 bases lay outside the gene matches. CDR1 LGHDT and CDR2 YNNKEL come from the germline V gene (reference sequence). CDR3 length equals 13 residues. The CDR3 region has the DNA TGTGCCAGCAGCCAAAACAGGGGTAATGAGCAGTTCTTC. Translated, it gives CASSQNRGNEQFF.

This chain connects TRBV13 to TRBJ1-6; no definite D call. From germline, CDR1 is PRHDT and CDR2 FYEKMQ (reference sequence). CDR3 length: 15 residues. The V end was cut by 3 bases, the J end by 5 bases, with 11 bases between. The CDR3 protein is CASSLSPRDNSPLHF. DNA of the CDR3: TGTGCCAGCAGCTTGTCTCCCCGGGATAATTCACCCCTCCACTTT.

The V gene is TRBV2, the J gene TRBJ2-3; 10 bases align to TRBD2. CDR1 is SNHLY, CDR2 FYNNEI, per germline. The CDR3 spans 16 residues. Trimming cost V 6 bases and J 2 bases; bases outside gene matches: 8. The CDR3 sequence is CASRSLAGAITDTQYF. In DNA form, the CDR3 reads TGTGCCAGCAGGAGTCTAGCGGGGGCGATCACAGATACGCAGTATTTT.

The chain is built from TRBV14 and TRBJ1-2, with TRBD1 matching 9 bases. Germline CDR1 and CDR2: SGHDN and FVKESK. The CDR3 has 16 amino acids. V was pared by 4 bases and J by 9 bases, with 15 bases of the junction left unmatched. This chain's CDR3 is CASSPFSGTGSRSYTF. The CDR3 DNA reads as TGTGCCAGCAGCCCGTTCTCCGGGACAGGGAGTAGAAGCTACACCTTC.

This sequence joins TRBV14 and TRBJ2-2; D possibly corresponds to TRBD1 (6 bases). Trimming stripped 6 bases from V and 3 bases from J, with 14 bases between. This CDR3 has 15 amino acids. The germline V gene encodes CDR1 SGHDN and CDR2 FVKESK. The CDR3 DNA reads TGTGCCAGCAGACCGACAGGAATCCACACCGGGGAGCTGTTTTTT. Protein: CASRPTGIHTGELFF.

The chain links TRBV24-1 to TRBJ2-3, with TRBD1 matching 9 bases. J gave up 8 bases and V 3 bases, and 8 bases lay outside the gene matches. Germline V gene sequence: CDR1 KGHDR, CDR2 SFDVKD. CDR3 size: 15 residues. CDR3: CATSDHGQGMGTQYF. The CDR3 DNA sequence: TGTGCCACCAGTGATCATGGACAGGGGATGGGTACGCAGTATTTT.

The V and J genes are TRBV15 and TRBJ1-5, with 10 bases matching TRBD1. The CDR3 has 14 amino acids. In germline, CDR1 is LNHNV, CDR2 YYDKDF (reference sequence). V lost 3 bases and J lost 5; bases outside the gene matches: 1. CDR3 coding DNA: TGTGCCACCAGCAGCGACAGGGGGCATCAGCCCCAGCATTTT. It is translated as CATSSDRGHQPQHF.

As for this clone: A junction end diverges from the germline sequence, so it may reflect a read error. V usage is TRBV7-2 and J usage is TRBJ1-1; D is perhaps TRBD1 (5 bases). Per the germline V gene, CDR1 is SGHTA and CDR2 is FQGNSA. This CDR3 is built from 12 residues. The CDR3 region is CASGFGGTEAFF. The CDR3, as DNA: TGTGCCAGCGGCTTCGGGGGAACTGAAGCTTTCTTT.

This rearrangement joins TRBV7-9 to TRBJ2-2; 10 bases match TRBD2. Germline V CDR1 and CDR2: SEHNR, FQNEAQ (reference sequence). CDR3 length: 15 amino acids. Trimming at V came to 8 bases and at J to 5 bases, leaving 8 bases not matched to a gene. The CDR3 loop reads CASRNLAGVTGELFF. The CDR3 DNA reads as TGTGCCAGCCGGAACCTAGCGGGGGTTACCGGGGAGCTGTTTTTT.

The chain is built from TRBV30 and TRBJ1-2; 7 nucleotides line up with TRBD1. Germline values: CDR1 GTSNPN, CDR2 SVGIG (reference sequence). The length of the CDR3 is 15 residues. After removal of 3 bases from V and 3 bases from J, the junction contained 10 bases not matched to a gene. The CDR3 spells CAWSGNRDRDYGYTF. Here the CDR3 DNA reads TGTGCCTGGAGCGGAAACCGGGACAGAGACTATGGCTACACCTTC.

The chain combines TRBV10-2 with TRBJ2-2; 9 nucleotides agree with TRBD2. The J segment lost 0 bases and the V segment lost 4 bases, leaving 6 bases of the junction unmatched. CDR1 and CDR2 (germline): WSHSY, SAAADI. This CDR3 is 17 amino acids long. CDR3 nucleotide sequence: TGCGCCAGCAGTGGATTTGGCGGGGGGGCGAACACCGGGGAGCTGTTTTTT. As protein: CASSGFGGGANTGELFF.

The genes are TRBV5-4 and TRBJ2-7, with D hard to call. The CDR3 length is 12 residues. V was trimmed by 0 bases and J by 6 bases, leaving 7 bases between them. CDR1 is SGHNT and CDR2 is YYREEE in the germline V gene (reference sequence). As DNA, the CDR3 is TGTGCCAGCAGCTTGGGAGTCGGCGAGCAGTACTTC. Translating gives CASSLGVGEQYF.

The chain carries TRBV13 and TRBJ1-2; no clear D. Between the trimmed V and J ends, which lost 5 bases and 4 bases, there was a span of 14 bases. CDR3 length: 14 residues. Germline-derived CDR1 and CDR2 are PRHDT and FYEKMQ (reference sequence). CDR3 sequence reads: CASSPEGGVYGYTF. The CDR3 coding sequence is TGTGCCAGCAGCCCTGAGGGAGGCGTCTATGGCTACACCTTC.